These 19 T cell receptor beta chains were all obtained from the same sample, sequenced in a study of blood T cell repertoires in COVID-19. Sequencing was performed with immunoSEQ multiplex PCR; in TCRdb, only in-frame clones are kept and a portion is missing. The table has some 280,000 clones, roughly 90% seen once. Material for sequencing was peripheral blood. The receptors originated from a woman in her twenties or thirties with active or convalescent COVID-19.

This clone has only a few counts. The CDR3 here is CTSSQPRQGSPSNYGYTF. The DNA of the CDR3 is TGCACCAGCAGCCAACCCCGACAGGGATCCCCCTCTAACTATGGCTACACCTTC. The chain combines TRBV1 with TRBJ1-2; the D call TRBD1 from the table was never checked on the DNA. TRBV1 is an annotated pseudogene. This CDR3 contains 18 residues.

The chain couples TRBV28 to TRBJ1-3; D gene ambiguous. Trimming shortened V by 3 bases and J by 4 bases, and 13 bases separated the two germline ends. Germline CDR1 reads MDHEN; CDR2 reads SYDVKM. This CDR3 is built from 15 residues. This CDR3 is CASSFRQDRGNTIYF. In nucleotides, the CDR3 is TGTGCCAGCAGTTTCCGGCAGGATAGGGGAAACACCATATATTTT.

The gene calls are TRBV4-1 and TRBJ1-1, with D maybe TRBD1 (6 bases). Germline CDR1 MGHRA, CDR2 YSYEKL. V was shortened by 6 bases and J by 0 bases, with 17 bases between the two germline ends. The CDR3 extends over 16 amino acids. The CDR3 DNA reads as TGCGCCAGCAGTTTTACGCCGACAGGACTGAACACTGAAGCTTTCTTT. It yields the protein CASSFTPTGLNTEAFF.

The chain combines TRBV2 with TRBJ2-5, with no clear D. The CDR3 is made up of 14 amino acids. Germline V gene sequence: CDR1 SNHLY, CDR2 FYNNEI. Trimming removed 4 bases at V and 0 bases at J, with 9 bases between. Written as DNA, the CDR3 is TGTGCCAGCAGTGTTGGGCCCAACCAAGAGACCCAGTACTTC. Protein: CASSVGPNQETQYF.

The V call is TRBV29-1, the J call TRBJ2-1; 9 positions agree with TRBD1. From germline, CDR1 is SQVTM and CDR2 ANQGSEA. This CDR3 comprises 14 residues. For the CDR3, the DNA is TGCAGGAGAAAACCGGGACAGGGACACAATGAGCAGTTCTTC. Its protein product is CRRKPGQGHNEQFF.

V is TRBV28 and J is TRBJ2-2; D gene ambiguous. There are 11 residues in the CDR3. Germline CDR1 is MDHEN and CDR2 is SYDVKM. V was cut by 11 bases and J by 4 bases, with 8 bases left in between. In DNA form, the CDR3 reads TGTGCCCGCGCGTCCACCGGGGAGCTGTTTTTT. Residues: CARASTGELFF.

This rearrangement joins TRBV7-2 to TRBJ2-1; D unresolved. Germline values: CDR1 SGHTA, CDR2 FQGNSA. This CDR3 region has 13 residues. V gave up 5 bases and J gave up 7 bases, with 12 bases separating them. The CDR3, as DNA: TGTGCCAGCAGCCCCCCGTCCGCGAATGAGCAGTTCTTC. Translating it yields CASSPPSANEQFF. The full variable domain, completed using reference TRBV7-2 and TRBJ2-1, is GAGVSQSPSNKVTEKGKDVELRCDPISGHTALYWYRQSLGQGLEFLIYFQGNSAPDKSGLPSDRFSAERTGGSVSTLTIQRTQQEDSAVYLCASSPPSANEQFFGPGTRLTVL.

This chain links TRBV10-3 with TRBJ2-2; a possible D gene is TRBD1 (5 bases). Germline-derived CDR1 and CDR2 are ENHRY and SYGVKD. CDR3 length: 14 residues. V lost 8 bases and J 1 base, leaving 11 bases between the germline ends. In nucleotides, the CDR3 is TGTGCCATCGCAGGGTCTGGGAACACCGGGGAGCTGTTTTTT. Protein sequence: CAIAGSGNTGELFF.

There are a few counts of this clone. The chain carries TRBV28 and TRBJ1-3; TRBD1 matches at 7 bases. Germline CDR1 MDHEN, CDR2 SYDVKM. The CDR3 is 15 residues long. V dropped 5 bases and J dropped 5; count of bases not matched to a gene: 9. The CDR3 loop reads CASSPYRGNRNTIYF. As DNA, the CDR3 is TGTGCCAGCAGTCCCTACAGGGGAAATAGAAACACCATATATTTT.

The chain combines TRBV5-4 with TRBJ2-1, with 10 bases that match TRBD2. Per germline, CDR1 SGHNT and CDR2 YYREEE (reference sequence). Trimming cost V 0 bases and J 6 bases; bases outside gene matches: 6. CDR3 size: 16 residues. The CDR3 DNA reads TGTGCCAGCAGCTTGGCGATAGCGGGGGGTCTCAATGAGCAGTTCTTC. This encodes CASSLAIAGGLNEQFF. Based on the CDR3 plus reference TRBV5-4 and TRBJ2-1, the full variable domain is ETGVTQSPTHLIKTRGQQVTLRCSSQSGHNTVSWYQQALGQGPQFIFQYYREEENGRGNFPPRFSGLQFPNYSSELNVNALELDDSALYLCASSLAIAGGLNEQFFGPGTRLTVL.

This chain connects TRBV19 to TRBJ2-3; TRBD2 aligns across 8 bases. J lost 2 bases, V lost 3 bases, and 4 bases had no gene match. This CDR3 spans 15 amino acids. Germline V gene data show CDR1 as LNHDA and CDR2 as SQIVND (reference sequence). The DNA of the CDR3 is TGTGCCAGTAGTATCTCTAGCGGGCCCACAGATACGCAGTATTTT. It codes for CASSISSGPTDTQYF. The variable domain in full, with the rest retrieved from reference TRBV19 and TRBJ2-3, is DGGITQSPKYLFRKEGQNVTLSCEQNLNHDAMYWYRQDPGQGLRLIYYSQIVNDFQKGDIAEGYSVSREKKESFPLTVTSAQKNPTAFYLCASSISSGPTDTQYFGPGTRLTVL.

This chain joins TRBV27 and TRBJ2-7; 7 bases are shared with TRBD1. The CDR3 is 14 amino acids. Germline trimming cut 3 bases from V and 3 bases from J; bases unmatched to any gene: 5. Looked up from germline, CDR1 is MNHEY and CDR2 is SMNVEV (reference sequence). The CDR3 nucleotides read TGTGCCAGCAGTTTTGATTGGACAGGCTACGAGCAGTACTTC. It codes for CASSFDWTGYEQYF.

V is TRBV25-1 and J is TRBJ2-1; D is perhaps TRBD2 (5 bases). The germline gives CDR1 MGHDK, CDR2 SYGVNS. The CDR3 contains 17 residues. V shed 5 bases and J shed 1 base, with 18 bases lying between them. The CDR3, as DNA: TGTGCCAGCAGTTCCTCGACAAGCGGCGTGTCCTACAATGAGCAGTTCTTC. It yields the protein CASSSSTSGVSYNEQFF. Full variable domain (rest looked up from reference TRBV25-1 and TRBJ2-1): EADIYQTPRYLVIGTGKKITLECSQTMGHDKMYWYQQDPGMELHLIHYSYGVNSTEKGDLSSESTVSRIRTEHFPLTLESARPSHTSQYLCASSSSTSGVSYNEQFFGPGTRLTVL.

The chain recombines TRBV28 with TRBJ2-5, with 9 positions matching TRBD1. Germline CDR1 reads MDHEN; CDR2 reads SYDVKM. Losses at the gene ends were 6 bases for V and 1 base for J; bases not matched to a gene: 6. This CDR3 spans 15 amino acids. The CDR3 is CASRLGQGIQETQYF. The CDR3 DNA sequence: TGTGCCAGCAGGCTAGGACAGGGGATCCAAGAGACCCAGTACTTC.

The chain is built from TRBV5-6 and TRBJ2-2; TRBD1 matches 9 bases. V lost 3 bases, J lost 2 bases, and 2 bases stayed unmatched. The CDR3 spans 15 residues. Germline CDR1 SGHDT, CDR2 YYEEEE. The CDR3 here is CASSSTGGNTGELFF. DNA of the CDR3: TGTGCCAGCAGCTCGACAGGGGGTAACACCGGGGAGCTGTTTTTT.

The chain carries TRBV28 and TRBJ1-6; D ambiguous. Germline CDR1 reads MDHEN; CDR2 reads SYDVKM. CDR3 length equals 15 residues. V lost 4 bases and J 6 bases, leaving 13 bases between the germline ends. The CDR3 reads CASSSAPRGNSPLHF. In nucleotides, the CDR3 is TGTGCCAGCAGTTCCGCGCCACGGGGTAATTCACCCCTCCACTTT.

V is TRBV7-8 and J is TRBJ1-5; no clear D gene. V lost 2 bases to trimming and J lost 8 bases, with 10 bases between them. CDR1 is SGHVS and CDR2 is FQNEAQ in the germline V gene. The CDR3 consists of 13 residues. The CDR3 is CASSLFPLEPQHF. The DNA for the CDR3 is TGTGCCAGCAGCTTATTCCCCCTAGAGCCCCAGCATTTT.

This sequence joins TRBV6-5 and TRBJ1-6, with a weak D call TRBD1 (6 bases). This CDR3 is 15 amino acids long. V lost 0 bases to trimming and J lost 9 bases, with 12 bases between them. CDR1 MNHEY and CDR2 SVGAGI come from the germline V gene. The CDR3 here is CASSYSQGTGSPLHF. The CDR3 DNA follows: TGTGCCAGCAGTTACTCGCAGGGGACGGGTTCACCCCTCCACTTT.

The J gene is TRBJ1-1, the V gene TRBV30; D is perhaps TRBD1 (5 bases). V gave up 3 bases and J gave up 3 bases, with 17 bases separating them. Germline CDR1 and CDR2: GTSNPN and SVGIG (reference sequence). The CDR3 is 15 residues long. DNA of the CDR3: TGTGCCTGGAGCCTTTCGCAGGGAAGGGACACTGAAGCTTTCTTT. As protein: CAWSLSQGRDTEAFF.